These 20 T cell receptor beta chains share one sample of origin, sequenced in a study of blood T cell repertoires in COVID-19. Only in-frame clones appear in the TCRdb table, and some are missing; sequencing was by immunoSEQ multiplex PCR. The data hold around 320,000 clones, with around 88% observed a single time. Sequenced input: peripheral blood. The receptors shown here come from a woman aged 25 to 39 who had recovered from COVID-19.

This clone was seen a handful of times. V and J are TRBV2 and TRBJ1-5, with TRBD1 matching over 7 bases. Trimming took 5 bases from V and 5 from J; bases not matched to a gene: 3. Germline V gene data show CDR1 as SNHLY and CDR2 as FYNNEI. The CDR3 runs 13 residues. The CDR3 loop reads CASSYDRDQPQHF. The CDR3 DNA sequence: TGTGCCAGCAGTTATGACAGGGATCAGCCCCAGCATTTT.

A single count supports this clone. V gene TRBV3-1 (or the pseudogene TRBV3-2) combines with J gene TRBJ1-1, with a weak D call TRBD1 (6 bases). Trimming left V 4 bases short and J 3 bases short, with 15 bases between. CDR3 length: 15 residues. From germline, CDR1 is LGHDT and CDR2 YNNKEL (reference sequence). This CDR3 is CASSPRWGGDTEAFF. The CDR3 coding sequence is TGTGCCAGCAGCCCCCGATGGGGGGGCGACACTGAAGCTTTCTTT.

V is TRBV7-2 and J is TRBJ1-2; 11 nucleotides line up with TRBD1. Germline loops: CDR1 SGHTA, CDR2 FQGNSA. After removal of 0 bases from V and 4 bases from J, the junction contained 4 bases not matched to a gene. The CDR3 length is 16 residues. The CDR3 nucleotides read TGTGCCAGCAGCTTAGCGGGGGGACAGGGGGTCTATGGCTACACCTTC. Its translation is CASSLAGGQGVYGYTF.

DNA for the CDR3: TGTGCCAGCAGTGACTCGGCTAGCGGGGGGACAAACATTCAGTACTTC. This codes for CASSDSASGGTNIQYF. V and J are TRBV6-4 and TRBJ2-4; TRBD2 matches at 11 bases. This CDR3 contains 16 residues. CDR1 is MRHNA and CDR2 is SNTAGT in the germline V gene. The trim removed 0 bases at V and 6 bases at J, leaving 4 bases unmatched.

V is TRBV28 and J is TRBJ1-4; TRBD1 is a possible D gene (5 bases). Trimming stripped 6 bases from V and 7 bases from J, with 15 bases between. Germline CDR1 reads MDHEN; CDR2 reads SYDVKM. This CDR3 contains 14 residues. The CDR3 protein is CASSPGSYSEKLFF. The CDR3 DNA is TGTGCCAGCAGCCCAGGGTCTTACAGTGAAAAACTGTTTTTT.

The CDR3 DNA follows: TGTGCCAGCAGCTTGGGACAGGCCCATCCTGGCTACACCTTC. Translation: CASSLGQAHPGYTF. The chain recombines TRBV7-2 with TRBJ1-2; 8 positions agree with TRBD1. The germline gives CDR1 SGHTA, CDR2 FQGNSA. This CDR3 region has 14 residues. After removal of 3 bases from V and 7 bases from J, the junction contained 7 bases not matched to a gene.

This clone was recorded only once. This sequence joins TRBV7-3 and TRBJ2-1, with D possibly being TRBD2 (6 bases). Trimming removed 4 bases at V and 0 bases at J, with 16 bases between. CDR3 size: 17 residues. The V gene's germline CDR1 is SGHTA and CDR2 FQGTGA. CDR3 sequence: CASSSTGTVSSYNEQFF. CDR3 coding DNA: TGTGCCAGCAGCTCCACTGGGACTGTTAGCTCCTACAATGAGCAGTTCTTC. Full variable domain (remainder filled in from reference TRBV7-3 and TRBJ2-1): GAGVSQTPSNKVTEKGKYVELRCDPISGHTALYWYRQSLGQGPEFLIYFQGTGAADDSGLPNDRFFAVRPEGSVSTLKIQRTERGDSAVYLCASSSTGTVSSYNEQFFGPGTRLTVL.

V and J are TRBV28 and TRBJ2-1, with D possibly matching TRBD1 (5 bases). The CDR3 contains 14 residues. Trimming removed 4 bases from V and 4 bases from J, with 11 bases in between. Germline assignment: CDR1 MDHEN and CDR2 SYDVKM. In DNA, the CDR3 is TGTGCCAGCAGTTCCCCCCAGGGATACAATGAGCAGTTCTTC. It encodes CASSSPQGYNEQFF.

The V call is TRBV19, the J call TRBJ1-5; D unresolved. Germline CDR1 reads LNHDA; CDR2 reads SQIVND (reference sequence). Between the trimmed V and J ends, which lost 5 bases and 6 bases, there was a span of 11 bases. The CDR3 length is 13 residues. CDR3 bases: TGTGCCAGTAGTCTTGTATCTCTTCAGCCCCAGCATTTT. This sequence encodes CASSLVSLQPQHF.

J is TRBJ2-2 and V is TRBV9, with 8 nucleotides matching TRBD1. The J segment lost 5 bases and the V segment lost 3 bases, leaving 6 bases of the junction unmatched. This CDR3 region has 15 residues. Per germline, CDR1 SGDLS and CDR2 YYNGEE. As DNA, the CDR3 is TGTGCCAGCAGCGCTGGACAGGGAGGAACCGGGGAGCTGTTTTTT. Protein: CASSAGQGGTGELFF.

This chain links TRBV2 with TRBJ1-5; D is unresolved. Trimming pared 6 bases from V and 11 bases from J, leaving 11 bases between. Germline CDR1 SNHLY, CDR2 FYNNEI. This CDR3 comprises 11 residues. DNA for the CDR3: TGTGCCAGCAGGGCAGAGGAGACCCAGCATTTT. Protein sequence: CASRAEETQHF. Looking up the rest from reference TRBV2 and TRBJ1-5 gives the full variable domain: EPEVTQTPSHQVTQMGQEVILRCVPISNHLYFYWYRQILGQKVEFLVSFYNNEISEKSEIFDDQFSVERPDGSNFTLKIRSTKLEDSAMYFCASRAEETQHFGDGTRLSIL.

DNA of the CDR3: TGTGCCACCAGTGATAGTGGACAGGGAAGCGAAAAACTGTTTTTT. Amino acid sequence: CATSDSGQGSEKLFF. The chain joins TRBV24-1 to TRBJ1-4; 8 bases agree with TRBD1. V trimming: 3 bases; J trimming: 8 bases; junction bases outside the gene matches: 7. The V gene's germline CDR1 is KGHDR and CDR2 SFDVKD. The CDR3 runs to 15 residues.

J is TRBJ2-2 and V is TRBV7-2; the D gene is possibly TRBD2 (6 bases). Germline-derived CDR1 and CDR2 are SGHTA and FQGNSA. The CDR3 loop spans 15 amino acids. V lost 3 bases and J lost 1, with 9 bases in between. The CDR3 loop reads CASSLGGMNTGELFF. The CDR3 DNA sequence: TGTGCCAGCAGCTTGGGGGGTATGAACACCGGGGAGCTGTTTTTT.

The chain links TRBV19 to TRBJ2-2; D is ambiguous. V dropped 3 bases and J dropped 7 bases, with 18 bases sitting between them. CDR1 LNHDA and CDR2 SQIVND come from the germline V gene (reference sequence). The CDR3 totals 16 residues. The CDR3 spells CASSIVGSGRGGELFF. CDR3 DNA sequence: TGTGCCAGTAGTATTGTCGGGTCCGGTCGTGGCGGGGAGCTGTTTTTT. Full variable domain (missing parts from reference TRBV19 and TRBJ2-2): DGGITQSPKYLFRKEGQNVTLSCEQNLNHDAMYWYRQDPGQGLRLIYYSQIVNDFQKGDIAEGYSVSREKKESFPLTVTSAQKNPTAFYLCASSIVGSGRGGELFFGEGSRLTVL.

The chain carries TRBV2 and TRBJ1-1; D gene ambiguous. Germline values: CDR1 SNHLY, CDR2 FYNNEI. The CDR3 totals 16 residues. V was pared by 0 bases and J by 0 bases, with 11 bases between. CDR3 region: CASSEALLALNTEAFF. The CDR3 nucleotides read TGTGCCAGCAGTGAAGCGCTTCTGGCCTTGAACACTGAAGCTTTCTTT.

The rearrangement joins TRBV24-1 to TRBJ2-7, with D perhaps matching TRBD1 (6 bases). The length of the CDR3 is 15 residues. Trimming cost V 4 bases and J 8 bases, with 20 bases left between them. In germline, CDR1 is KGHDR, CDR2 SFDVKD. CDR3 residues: CATSDPARDNPQQYF. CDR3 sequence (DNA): TGTGCCACCAGTGACCCCGCGAGGGACAATCCCCAGCAGTACTTC.

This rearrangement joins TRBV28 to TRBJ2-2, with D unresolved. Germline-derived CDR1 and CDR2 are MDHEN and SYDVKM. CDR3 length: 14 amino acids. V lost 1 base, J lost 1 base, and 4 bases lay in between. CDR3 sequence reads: CASSLSRNTGELFF. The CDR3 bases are TGTGCCAGCAGTTTATCCCGGAACACCGGGGAGCTGTTTTTT.

This chain's CDR3 is CASSQGGDIYNEQFF. DNA of the CDR3: TGTGCCAGCAGCCAAGGGGGGGACATCTACAATGAGCAGTTCTTC. V and J are TRBV13 and TRBJ2-1; tentatively, D is TRBD2 (7 bases). CDR3 length equals 15 residues. V lost 5 bases to trimming and J lost 3 bases, with 14 bases between them. Germline V gene sequence: CDR1 PRHDT, CDR2 FYEKMQ (reference sequence).

The CDR3 loop reads CASSLVSEDGYTF. The CDR3 region has the DNA TGTGCCAGCAGCTTAGTCTCTGAGGATGGCTACACCTTC. This chain joins TRBV13 and TRBJ1-2; D is ambiguous. V was cut by 1 base and J by 6 bases, with 9 bases left in between. Germline loops: CDR1 PRHDT, CDR2 FYEKMQ (reference sequence). The CDR3 length is 13 residues. Supplemented by reference TRBV13 and TRBJ1-2, the full variable domain reads AAGVIQSPRHLIKEKRETATLKCYPIPRHDTVYWYQQGPGQDPQFLISFYEKMQSDKGSIPDRFSAQQFSDYHSELNMSSLELGDSALYFCASSLVSEDGYTFGSGTRLTVV.

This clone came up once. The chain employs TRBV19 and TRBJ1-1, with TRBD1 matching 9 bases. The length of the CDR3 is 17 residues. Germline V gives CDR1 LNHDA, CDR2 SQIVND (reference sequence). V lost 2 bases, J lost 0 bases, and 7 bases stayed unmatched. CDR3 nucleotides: TGTGCCAGTAGTATAATTTTGGGACAGGGATTGAACACTGAAGCTTTCTTT. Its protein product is CASSIILGQGLNTEAFF.